A single sample gave rise to the 14 T cell receptor beta chains below, sequenced in a study of cytomegalovirus exposure and HLA in healthy donors. Use of 60 Vbeta and 13 Jbeta primers characterized the PCR. TCRdb keeps only in-frame clones here, not all; method: immunoSEQ multiplex PCR. This sample yields 90,000 to 140,000 clones, of which around 80% are seen a single time; 6.5% to 8.5% belongs to the top ten. Material: PBMCs. Receptors originate from a man aged 25-40 years in good health and CMV-seropositive.

The chain couples TRBV11-2 to TRBJ1-3; the match to TRBD1 covers 7 bases. The germline V gene encodes CDR1 SGHAT and CDR2 FQNNGV. This CDR3 spans 15 amino acids. V shed 7 bases and J 2 bases; nucleotides not matched to a gene: 8. This CDR3 reads CASTPSGTAGNTIYF. Here the CDR3 DNA reads TGTGCCAGCACCCCTTCCGGGACAGCTGGAAACACCATATATTTT.

The chain combines TRBV10-1 with TRBJ2-3, with TRBD1 as a possible D gene (6 bases). The CDR3 is made up of 15 amino acids. CDR1 WNHNN and CDR2 SYGVQD come from the germline V gene (reference sequence). The germline V and J ends were trimmed by 6 bases and 1 base, with 14 bases remaining between them. The CDR3 reads CASSDQGWGTDTQYF. The CDR3, as DNA: TGCGCCAGCAGCGACCAGGGGTGGGGCACAGATACGCAGTATTTT.

The chain combines TRBV5-1 with TRBJ2-5, with TRBD1 matching 8 bases. Trimming cost V 0 bases and J 5 bases; bases outside gene matches: 6. The CDR3 covers 15 residues. Germline loops: CDR1 SGHRS, CDR2 YFSETQ. CDR3 protein: CASSLGQGMTETQYF. The CDR3 region has the DNA TGCGCCAGCAGCTTGGGACAGGGGATGACGGAGACCCAGTACTTC.

The chain has TRBV19 and TRBJ1-1, with 10 bases that match TRBD1. V shed 3 bases, J shed 7 bases, and the junction held 2 bases outside the gene matches. CDR1 LNHDA and CDR2 SQIVND come from the germline V gene (reference sequence). CDR3 length: 13 amino acids. CDR3 sequence: CASSMGDRGEAFF. DNA for the CDR3: TGTGCCAGTAGTATGGGGGACAGGGGTGAAGCTTTCTTT.

This rearrangement joins TRBV7-9 to TRBJ1-6, with D unresolved. V was shortened by 4 bases and J by 3 bases, with 13 bases between the two germline ends. Germline V CDR1 and CDR2: SEHNR, FQNEAQ (reference sequence). The CDR3 covers 16 residues. In nucleotides, the CDR3 is TGTGCCAGCAGCTCCTCCGGTAACAGCTATAATTCACCCCTCCACTTT. It specifies CASSSSGNSYNSPLHF.

This CDR3 is CASSPNRDGYTF. The CDR3 DNA reads as TGTGCCAGCTCACCAAATCGGGATGGCTACACCTTC. The chain joins TRBV18 to TRBJ1-2; no clear D. Germline CDR1 is KGHSH and CDR2 is LQKENI. V gave up 2 bases and J gave up 6 bases, with 7 bases separating them. The CDR3 consists of 12 residues.

This clone was seen more than once but under ten times. The V gene is TRBV27, the J gene TRBJ2-1; 12 bases are shared with TRBD2. The junction had 16 bases not matched to a gene; V was cut back by 3 bases and J by 13 bases. CDR3 length: 17 residues. Germline CDR1 and CDR2: MNHEY and SMNVEV (reference sequence). CDR3: CASSFSLILAGGTIQFF. CDR3 coding DNA: TGTGCCAGCAGTTTTTCGCTCATACTAGCGGGGGGTACTATTCAGTTCTTC.

This clone was picked up a small number of times. V is TRBV7-2 and J is TRBJ1-2; D ambiguous. CDR3 length: 14 amino acids. The V and J ends lost 1 base and 5 bases respectively, with 11 bases between them. Germline CDR1 SGHTA, CDR2 FQGNSA. CDR3 in amino acids: CASSLEVRGYGYTF. In DNA, the CDR3 is TGTGCCAGCAGCTTAGAGGTGCGGGGTTATGGCTACACCTTC.

V usage is TRBV5-6 and J usage is TRBJ2-5; TRBD2 agrees at 7 bases. The V gene's germline CDR1 is SGHDT and CDR2 YYEEEE. The CDR3 is 15 residues long. V was pared by 2 bases and J by 2 bases, with 6 bases of the junction left unmatched. This CDR3 is CASSFIRRGQETQYF. CDR3 in DNA: TGTGCCAGCAGCTTCATTCGGCGGGGGCAAGAGACCCAGTACTTC. The complete variable domain, with remaining parts taken from reference TRBV5-6 and TRBJ2-5, reads DAGVTQSPTHLIKTRGQQVTLRCSPKSGHDTVSWYQQALGQGPQFIFQYYEEEERQRGNFPDRFSGHQFPNYSSELNVNALLLGDSALYLCASSFIRRGQETQYFGPGTRLLVL.

The chain links TRBV10-3 to TRBJ2-1; 11 nucleotides line up with TRBD2. V lost 4 bases to trimming and J lost 6 bases; unmatched junction nucleotides: 5. Germline-derived CDR1 and CDR2 are ENHRY and SYGVKD. The CDR3 is 15 residues long. DNA of the CDR3: TGTGCCATCAGTGCGGTAGCGGGGGGGCCCAATGAGCAGTTCTTC. It specifies CAISAVAGGPNEQFF.

This chain connects TRBV5-1 to TRBJ1-2, with a tentative D call TRBD1 (6 bases). The V gene lost 1 base and the J gene lost 0 bases, with 16 bases spanning the gap. The CDR3 totals 17 residues. Germline V lookup: CDR1 SGHRS, CDR2 YFSETQ. CDR3 region: CASSLRTADPANYGYTF. CDR3 bases: TGCGCCAGCAGCTTGAGGACAGCTGACCCAGCTAACTATGGCTACACCTTC.

This clone occurred once. This rearrangement joins TRBV4-3 to TRBJ2-1; 9 positions agree with TRBD2. Trimming took 0 bases from V and 3 from J; bases not matched to a gene: 0. Germline-derived CDR1 and CDR2 are LGHNA and YSLEER. This CDR3 contains 15 residues. The CDR3 nucleotides are TGCGCCAGCAGCCAAGAGCGGGGGGGCTACAATGAGCAGTTCTTC. This translates into CASSQERGGYNEQFF.

The rearrangement joins TRBV6-1 to TRBJ2-5; D unclear. The CDR3 totals 14 residues. CDR1 MNHNS and CDR2 SASEGT come from the germline V gene. V lost 2 bases to trimming and J lost 1 base, with 8 bases between them. This CDR3 reads CASSESTVQETQYF. The CDR3 DNA sequence: TGTGCCAGCAGTGAATCAACAGTCCAAGAGACCCAGTACTTC.

The chain is built from TRBV6-5 and TRBJ1-1, with 8 bases identical to TRBD1. The CDR3 consists of 14 residues. Per germline, CDR1 MNHEY and CDR2 SVGAGI. Losses at the gene ends were 6 bases for V and 4 bases for J; bases not matched to a gene: 7. This CDR3 reads CASSYVTGGTEAFF. The CDR3 nucleotides are TGTGCCAGCAGCTACGTAACAGGGGGCACTGAAGCTTTCTTT.